This T cell receptor beta chain is drawn from a study of regulatory T cells in long-lasting Graves disease. Study-level information: Antithyroid drug use was under 3 months in newly diagnosed Graves' patients. Findings of the study overall: New patients shared fewer public clonotypes (more than 850) than persistent patients did (around 3,000).

Time point noted: newly diagnosed GD, antithyroid drugs for less than 3 months. From RNA extracted from PBMCs, the TCR library was made. Worth noting for this clonotype: What it binds is unknown.

This CDR3 comprises 13 residues. Germline V CDR1 and CDR2: DFQATT, SNEGSKA (reference sequence). Trimming removed 6 bases from V and 2 bases from J; junction bases left unmatched: 6. Construction of the TCR beta libraries employed iRepertoire HTBI primers in conjunction with Arm-PCR of CDR3 regions. In the original analysis: Samples collectively showed approximately 62 TRBV and roughly 15 TRBJ segments. TCRdb reanalysed the multiplex PCR reads using MiXCR and keeps one entry per CDR3 protein. TCRdb's processing, not the study's, gives the V and J calls here. The table lists roughly 530,000 distinct CDR3 sequences, 15% to 20% of them singletons. This sample was shared with a second study, whose subject was T cells in Graves' hyperthyroidism and ophthalmopathy. This second report adds: Patients aged 18 to 65 had newly diagnosed hyperthyroidism of under 2 months' duration.

The sequence came from a woman between 40 and 65 years old with Graves disease. The V and J genes are TRBV20-1 and TRBJ1-1; 7 positions agree with TRBD1. Sequencing used peripheral blood mononuclear cells (PBMCs), obtained at new diagnosis, from a patient treated with antithyroid drugs. CDR3 amino acids: CSAPRQGNTEAFF. As DNA, the CDR3 is TGCAGTGCGCCGAGACAGGGAAACACTGAAGCTTTCTTT.